This T cell receptor (beta chain) was documented in a study of cytomegalovirus exposure and HLA in healthy donors. Study outcomes and limitations: Rare TCR sequences predominated, though certain public TCRs were found in many donors.

A word on this clone: Its antigen remains unidentified.

The PCR had 60 Vbeta and 13 Jbeta primers. Generated by immunoSEQ multiplex PCR, the TCRdb table keeps only in-frame clones and is missing some. The sample lists 160,000 or so clones, around 84% occurring once. The sample consisted of PBMCs. The origin of this receptor is a man between 45 and 60 years old in good health and CMV-seropositive.

CDR3 bases: TGTGCCAGCAGCCCTCCAAGACGGGAGGGCCCCTACAATGAGCAGTTCTTC. Its protein is CASSPPRREGPYNEQFF. This sequence joins TRBV7-8 and TRBJ2-1, with 8 bases lining up with TRBD2. The germline CDR1 and CDR2 sequences are SGHVS and FQNEAQ. V dropped 5 bases and J dropped 2; count of bases not matched to a gene: 11. The CDR3 extends over 17 amino acids.